This T cell receptor (beta chain) is from a study of T cell responses to AZD1222 COVID-19 vaccine. Method: immunoSEQ multiplex PCR; TCRdb's copy keeps in-frame clones and lacks some. The table shows about 94,000 clones, with around nine tenths occurring only once. This clone has more than one count but fewer than ten. Antigen specificity is unknown. Trimming left V 7 bases short and J 3 bases short, with 10 bases between. The CDR3 totals 13 residues. General study results and limits: Most donors were white British and more were female, and clonal diversity was possibly underestimated.

This receptor was taken from an adult in good health. Source: peripheral blood, taken on day 0 of AZD1222 vaccination. This chain uses TRBV12-3 or TRBV12-4 with TRBJ1-5; possibly TRBD1 for D (5 bases). The CDR3 DNA sequence: TGTGCCAGCACCAAGACAGTCAATCAGCCCCAGCATTTT. Its translation: CASTKTVNQPQHF.